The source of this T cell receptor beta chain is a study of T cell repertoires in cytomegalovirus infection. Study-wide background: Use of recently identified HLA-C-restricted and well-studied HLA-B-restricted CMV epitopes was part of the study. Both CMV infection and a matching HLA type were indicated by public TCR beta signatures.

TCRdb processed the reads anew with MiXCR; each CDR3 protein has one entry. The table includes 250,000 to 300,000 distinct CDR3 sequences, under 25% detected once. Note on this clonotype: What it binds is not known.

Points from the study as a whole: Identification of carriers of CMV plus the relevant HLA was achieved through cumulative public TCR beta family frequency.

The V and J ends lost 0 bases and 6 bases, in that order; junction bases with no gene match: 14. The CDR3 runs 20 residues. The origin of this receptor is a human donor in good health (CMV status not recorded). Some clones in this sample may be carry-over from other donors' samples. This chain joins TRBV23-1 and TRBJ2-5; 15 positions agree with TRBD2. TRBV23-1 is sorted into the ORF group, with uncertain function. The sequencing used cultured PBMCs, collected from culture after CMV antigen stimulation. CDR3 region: CASSQSGTSGRTNSGKTQYF. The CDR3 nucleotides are TGCGCCAGCAGTCAATCGGGGACTAGCGGGAGGACAAACAGCGGGAAGACCCAGTACTTC.